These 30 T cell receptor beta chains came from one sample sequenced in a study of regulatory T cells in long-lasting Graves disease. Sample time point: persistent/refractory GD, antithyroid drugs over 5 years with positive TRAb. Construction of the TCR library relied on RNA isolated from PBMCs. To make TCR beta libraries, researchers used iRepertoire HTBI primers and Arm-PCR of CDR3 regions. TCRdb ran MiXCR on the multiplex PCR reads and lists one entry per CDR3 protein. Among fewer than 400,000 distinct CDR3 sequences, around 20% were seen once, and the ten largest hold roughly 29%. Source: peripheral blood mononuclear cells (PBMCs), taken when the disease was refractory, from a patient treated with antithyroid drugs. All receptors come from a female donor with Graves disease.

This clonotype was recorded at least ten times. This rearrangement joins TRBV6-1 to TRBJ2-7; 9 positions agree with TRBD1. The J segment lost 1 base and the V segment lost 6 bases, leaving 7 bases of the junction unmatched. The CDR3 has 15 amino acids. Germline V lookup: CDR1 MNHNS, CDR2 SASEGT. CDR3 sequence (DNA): TGTGCCAGCAGCCAACCGGGACAGGGATCCTACGAGCAGTACTTC. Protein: CASSQPGQGSYEQYF.

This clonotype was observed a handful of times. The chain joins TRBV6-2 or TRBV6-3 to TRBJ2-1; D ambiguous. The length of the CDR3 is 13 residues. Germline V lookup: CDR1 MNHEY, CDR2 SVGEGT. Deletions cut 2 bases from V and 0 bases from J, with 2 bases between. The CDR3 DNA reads TGTGCCAGCAGTTACCTCTCCTACAATGAGCAGTTCTTC. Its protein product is CASSYLSYNEQFF.

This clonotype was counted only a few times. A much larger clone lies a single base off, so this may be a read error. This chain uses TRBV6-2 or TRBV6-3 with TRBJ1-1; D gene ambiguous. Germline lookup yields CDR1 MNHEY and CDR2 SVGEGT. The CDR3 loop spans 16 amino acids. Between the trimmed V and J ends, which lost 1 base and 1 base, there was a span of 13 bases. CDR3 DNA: TGTGCCAGCAGTTACTATACTTGGGCCTCGAACACTGAAGCTTTCTTT. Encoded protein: CASSYYTWASNTEAFF.

The CDR3 DNA reads TGTGCCACCAGAAGACAGGGGGATAACGAAAAACTGTTTTTT. Translated: CATRRQGDNEKLFF. The chain recombines TRBV15 with TRBJ1-4; 9 bases align to TRBD1. This CDR3 contains 14 residues. V was pared by 6 bases and J by 8 bases, with 7 bases of the junction left unmatched. Per germline, CDR1 LNHNV and CDR2 YYDKDF (reference sequence).

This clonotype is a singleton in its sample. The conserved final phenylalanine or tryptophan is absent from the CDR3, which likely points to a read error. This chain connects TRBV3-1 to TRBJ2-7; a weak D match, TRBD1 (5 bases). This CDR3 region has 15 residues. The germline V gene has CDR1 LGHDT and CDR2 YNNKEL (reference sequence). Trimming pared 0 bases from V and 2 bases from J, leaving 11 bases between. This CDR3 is CASSQDRETAYEQYL. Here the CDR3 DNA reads TGTGCCAGCAGCCAAGATCGTGAGACAGCCTACGAGCAGTACCTC.

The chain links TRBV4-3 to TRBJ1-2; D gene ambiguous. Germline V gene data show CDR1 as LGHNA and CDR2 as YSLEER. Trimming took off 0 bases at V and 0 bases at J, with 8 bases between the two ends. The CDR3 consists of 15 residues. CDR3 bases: TGCGCCAGCAGCCAAGATGCGGTTCCTAACTATGGCTACACCTTC. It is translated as CASSQDAVPNYGYTF.

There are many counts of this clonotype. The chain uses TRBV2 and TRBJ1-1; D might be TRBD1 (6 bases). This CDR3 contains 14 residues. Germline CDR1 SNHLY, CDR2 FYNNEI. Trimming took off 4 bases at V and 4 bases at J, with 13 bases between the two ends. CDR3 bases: TGTGCCAGCAGTGGAGGGGGGTTGGGCACTGAAGCTTTCTTT. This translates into CASSGGGLGTEAFF.

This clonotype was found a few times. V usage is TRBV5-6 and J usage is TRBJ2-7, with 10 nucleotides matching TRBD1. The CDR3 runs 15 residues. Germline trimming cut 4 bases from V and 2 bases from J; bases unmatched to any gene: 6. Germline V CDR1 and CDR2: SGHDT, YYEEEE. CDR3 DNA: TGTGCCAGCAGCGTACCGGGACAGGGGACCTACGAGCAGTACTTC. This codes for CASSVPGQGTYEQYF.

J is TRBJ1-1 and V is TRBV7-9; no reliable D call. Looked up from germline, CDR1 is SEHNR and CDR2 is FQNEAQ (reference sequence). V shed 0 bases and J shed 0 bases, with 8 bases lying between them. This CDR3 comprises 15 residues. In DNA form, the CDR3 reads TGTGCCAGCAGCTTAGCTTGGGGTGTGAACACTGAAGCTTTCTTT. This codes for CASSLAWGVNTEAFF.

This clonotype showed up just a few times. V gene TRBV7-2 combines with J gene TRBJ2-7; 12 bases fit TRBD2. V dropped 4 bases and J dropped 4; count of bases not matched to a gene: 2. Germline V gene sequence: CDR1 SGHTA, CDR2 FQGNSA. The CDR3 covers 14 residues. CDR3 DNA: TGTGCCAGCAGCTCCACTAGCGGGGGGTACGAGCAGTACTTC. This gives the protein CASSSTSGGYEQYF. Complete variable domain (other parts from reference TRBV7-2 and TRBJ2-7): GAGVSQSPSNKVTEKGKDVELRCDPISGHTALYWYRQSLGQGLEFLIYFQGNSAPDKSGLPSDRFSAERTGGSVSTLTIQRTQQEDSAVYLCASSSTSGGYEQYFGPGTRLTVT.

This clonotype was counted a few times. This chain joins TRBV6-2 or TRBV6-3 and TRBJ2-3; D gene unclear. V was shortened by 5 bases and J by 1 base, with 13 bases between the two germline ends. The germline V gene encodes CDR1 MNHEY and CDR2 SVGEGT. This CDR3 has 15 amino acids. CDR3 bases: TGTGCCAGCAGTGATTTTTGGGCGGGCACAGATACGCAGTATTTT. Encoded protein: CASSDFWAGTDTQYF.

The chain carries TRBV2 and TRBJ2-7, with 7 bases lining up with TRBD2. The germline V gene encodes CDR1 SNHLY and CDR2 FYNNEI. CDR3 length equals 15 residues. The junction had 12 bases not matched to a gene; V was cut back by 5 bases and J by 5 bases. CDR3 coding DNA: TGTGCCAGCAGTTTGGTTACGGGAGGTGGGCACGAGCAGTACTTC. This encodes CASSLVTGGGHEQYF.

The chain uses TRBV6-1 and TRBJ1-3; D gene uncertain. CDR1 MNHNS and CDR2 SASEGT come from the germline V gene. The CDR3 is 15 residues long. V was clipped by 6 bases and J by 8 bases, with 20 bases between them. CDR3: CASSLDPATGDTIYF. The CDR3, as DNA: TGTGCCAGCAGCCTTGATCCCGCCACCGGGGACACCATATATTTT.

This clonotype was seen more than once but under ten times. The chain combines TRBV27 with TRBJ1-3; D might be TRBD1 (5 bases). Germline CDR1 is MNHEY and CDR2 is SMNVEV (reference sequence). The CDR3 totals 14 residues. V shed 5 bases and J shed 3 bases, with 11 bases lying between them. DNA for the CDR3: TGTGCCAGCAGTCCTATGGGGGGTGGAAACACCATATATTTT. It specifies CASSPMGGGNTIYF.

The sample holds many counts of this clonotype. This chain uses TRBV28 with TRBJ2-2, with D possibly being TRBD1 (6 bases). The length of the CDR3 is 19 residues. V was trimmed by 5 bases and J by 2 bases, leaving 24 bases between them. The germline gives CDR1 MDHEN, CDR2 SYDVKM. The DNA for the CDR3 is TGTGCCAGCAGTCCGCTAGGGGGAATGACTTCGAGAAACACCGGGGAGCTGTTTTTT. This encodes CASSPLGGMTSRNTGELFF.

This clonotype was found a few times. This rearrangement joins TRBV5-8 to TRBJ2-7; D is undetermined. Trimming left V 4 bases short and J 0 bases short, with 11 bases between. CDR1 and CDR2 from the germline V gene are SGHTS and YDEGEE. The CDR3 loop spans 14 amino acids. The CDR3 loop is CASSPNWSSYEQYF. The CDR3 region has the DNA TGTGCCAGCAGCCCAAATTGGAGCTCCTACGAGCAGTACTTC. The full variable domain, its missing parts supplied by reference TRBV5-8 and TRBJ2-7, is EAGVTQSPTHLIKTRGQQATLRCSPISGHTSVYWYQQALGLGLQFLLWYDEGEERNRGNFPPRFSGRQFPNYSSELNVNALELEDSALYLCASSPNWSSYEQYFGPGTRLTVT.

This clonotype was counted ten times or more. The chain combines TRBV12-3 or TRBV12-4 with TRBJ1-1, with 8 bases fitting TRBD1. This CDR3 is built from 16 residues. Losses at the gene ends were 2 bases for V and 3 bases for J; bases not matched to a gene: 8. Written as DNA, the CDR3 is TGTGCCAGCAGTTTAATCCACAGGGGGGGGGACACTGAAGCTTTCTTT. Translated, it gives CASSLIHRGGDTEAFF.

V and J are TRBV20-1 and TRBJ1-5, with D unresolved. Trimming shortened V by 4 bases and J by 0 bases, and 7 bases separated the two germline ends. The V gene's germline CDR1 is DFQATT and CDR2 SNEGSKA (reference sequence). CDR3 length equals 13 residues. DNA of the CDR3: TGCAGTGCTATATTGGCTAGCAATCAGCCCCAGCATTTT. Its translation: CSAILASNQPQHF.

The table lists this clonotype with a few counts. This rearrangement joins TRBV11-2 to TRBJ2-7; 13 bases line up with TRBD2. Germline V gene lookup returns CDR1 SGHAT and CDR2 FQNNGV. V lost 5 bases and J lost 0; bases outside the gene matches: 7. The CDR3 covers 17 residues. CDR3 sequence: CASSPGLAGSVSYEQYF. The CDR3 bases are TGTGCCAGCAGCCCGGGACTAGCGGGATCCGTCTCCTACGAGCAGTACTTC.

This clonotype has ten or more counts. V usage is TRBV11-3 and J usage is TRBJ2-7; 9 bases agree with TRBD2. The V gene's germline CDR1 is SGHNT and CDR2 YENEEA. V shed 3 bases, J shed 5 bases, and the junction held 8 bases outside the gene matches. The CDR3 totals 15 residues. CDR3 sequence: CASSFVWGGGDEQYF. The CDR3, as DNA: TGTGCCAGCAGCTTCGTCTGGGGCGGGGGGGACGAGCAGTACTTC.

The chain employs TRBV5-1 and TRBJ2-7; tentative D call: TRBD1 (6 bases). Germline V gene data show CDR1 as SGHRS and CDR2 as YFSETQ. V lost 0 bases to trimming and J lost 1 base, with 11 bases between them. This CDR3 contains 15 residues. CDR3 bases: TGCGCCAGCAGCTTGGGACAGGCCCCTTCCTACGAGCAGTACTTC. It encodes CASSLGQAPSYEQYF.

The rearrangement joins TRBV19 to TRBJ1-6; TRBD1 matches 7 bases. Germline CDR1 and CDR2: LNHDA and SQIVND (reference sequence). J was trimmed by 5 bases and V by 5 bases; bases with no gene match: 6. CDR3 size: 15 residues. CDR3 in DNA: TGTGCCAGTAGTTTTCAGGGACAGCATAATTCACCCCTCCACTTT. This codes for CASSFQGQHNSPLHF.

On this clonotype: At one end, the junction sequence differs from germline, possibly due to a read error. CDR3 bases: TGTGCCAGCAGTTCACCCCCCCCTGCCGTGCTCTATGGCTGCACCTTC. It encodes CASSSPPPAVLYGCTF. The chain recombines TRBV28 with TRBJ1-2; D ambiguous. The germline CDR1 and CDR2 sequences are MDHEN and SYDVKM. This CDR3 has 16 residues.

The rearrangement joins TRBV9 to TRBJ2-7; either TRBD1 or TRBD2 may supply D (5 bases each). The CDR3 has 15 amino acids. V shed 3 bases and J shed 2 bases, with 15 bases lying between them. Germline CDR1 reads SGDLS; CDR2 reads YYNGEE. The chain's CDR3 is CASSGRDADPYEQYF. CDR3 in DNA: TGTGCCAGCAGCGGCCGGGACGCCGATCCCTACGAGCAGTACTTC. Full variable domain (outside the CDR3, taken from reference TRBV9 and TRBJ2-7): DSGVTQTPKHLITATGQRVTLRCSPRSGDLSVYWYQQSLDQGLQFLIQYYNGEERAKGNILERFSAQQFPDLHSELNLSSLELGDSALYFCASSGRDADPYEQYFGPGTRLTVT.

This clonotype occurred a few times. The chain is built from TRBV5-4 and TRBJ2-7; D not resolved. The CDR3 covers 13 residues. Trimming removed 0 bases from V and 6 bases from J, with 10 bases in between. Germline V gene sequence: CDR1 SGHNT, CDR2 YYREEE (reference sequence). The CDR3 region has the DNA TGTGCCAGCAGCTTGGAAGCTATCGGCGAGCAGTACTTC. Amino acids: CASSLEAIGEQYF.

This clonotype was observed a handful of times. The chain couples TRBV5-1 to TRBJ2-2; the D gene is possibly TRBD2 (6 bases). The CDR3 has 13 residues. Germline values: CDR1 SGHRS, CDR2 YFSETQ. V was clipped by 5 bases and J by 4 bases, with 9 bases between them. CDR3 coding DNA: TGCGCCAGCAGGTTAGCGGTCACCGGGGAGCTGTTTTTT. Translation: CASRLAVTGELFF.

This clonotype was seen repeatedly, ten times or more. The CDR3 nucleotides are TGCGCCAGCAGGTTGAGACTAGCGGAAAACATTCAGTACTTC. Its translation is CASRLRLAENIQYF. The rearrangement joins TRBV5-1 to TRBJ2-4; TRBD2 aligns across 9 bases. Germline V lookup: CDR1 SGHRS, CDR2 YFSETQ. The CDR3 has 14 amino acids. The J segment lost 5 bases and the V segment lost 5 bases, leaving 5 bases of the junction unmatched.

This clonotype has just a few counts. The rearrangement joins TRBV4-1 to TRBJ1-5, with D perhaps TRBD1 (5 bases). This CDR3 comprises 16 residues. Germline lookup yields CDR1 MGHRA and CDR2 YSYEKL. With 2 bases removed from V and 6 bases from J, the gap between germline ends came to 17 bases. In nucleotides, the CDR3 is TGCGCCAGCAGCCAACGCGGGCAGGGAGGTCGTCAGCCCCAGCATTTT. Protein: CASSQRGQGGRQPQHF.

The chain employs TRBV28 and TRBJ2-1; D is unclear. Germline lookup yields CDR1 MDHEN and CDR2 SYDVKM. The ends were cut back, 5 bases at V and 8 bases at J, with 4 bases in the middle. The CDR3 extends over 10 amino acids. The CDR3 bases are TGTGCCAGCAGTATAGATGAGCAGTTCTTC. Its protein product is CASSIDEQFF. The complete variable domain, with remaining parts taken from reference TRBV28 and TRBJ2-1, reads DVKVTQSSRYLVKRTGEKVFLECVQDMDHENMFWYRQDPGLGLRLIYFSYDVKMKEKGDIPEGYSVSREKKERFSLILESASTNQTSMYLCASSIDEQFFGPGTRLTVL.

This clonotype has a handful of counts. CDR3 sequence: CASSEAGPTYNSPLHF. The CDR3 bases are TGTGCCAGCAGTGAGGCCGGGCCGACCTATAATTCACCCCTCCACTTT. The chain combines TRBV2 with TRBJ1-6, with D unclear. There are 16 residues in the CDR3. Trimming removed 3 bases from V and 2 bases from J, with 11 bases in between. CDR1 and CDR2 from the germline V gene are SNHLY and FYNNEI.